Described below is a single T cell receptor (beta chain) sequence and its context. The antigen is unknown. Germline assignment: CDR1 KGHSH and CDR2 LQKENI. CDR3 length equals 14 residues. V was trimmed by 4 bases and J by 2 bases, leaving 9 bases between them. The data were produced by immunoSEQ multiplex PCR, yet TCRdb's version contains in-frame clones alone and is incomplete. The sample has about 140,000 clones, around 92% seen once. The sample originates from a study of T cell responses to AZD1222 COVID-19 vaccine. Overall study findings and caveats: Reportedly, close to half of spike-specific TCRs are directed against unmutated variant regions. Researchers took repertoire samples only after the peak T cell response had come. With dominance at 160-218 and 743-854, vaccine-associated CD4 TCRs spanned spike.

The sequence came from an adult in good health. Specimen: peripheral blood, collected on day 0 of AZD1222 vaccination. This chain joins TRBV18 and TRBJ1-5, with D hard to call. The CDR3 coding sequence is TGTGCCAGCTCACTCGTCACGGGCAATCAGCCCCAGCATTTT. It is translated as CASSLVTGNQPQHF.